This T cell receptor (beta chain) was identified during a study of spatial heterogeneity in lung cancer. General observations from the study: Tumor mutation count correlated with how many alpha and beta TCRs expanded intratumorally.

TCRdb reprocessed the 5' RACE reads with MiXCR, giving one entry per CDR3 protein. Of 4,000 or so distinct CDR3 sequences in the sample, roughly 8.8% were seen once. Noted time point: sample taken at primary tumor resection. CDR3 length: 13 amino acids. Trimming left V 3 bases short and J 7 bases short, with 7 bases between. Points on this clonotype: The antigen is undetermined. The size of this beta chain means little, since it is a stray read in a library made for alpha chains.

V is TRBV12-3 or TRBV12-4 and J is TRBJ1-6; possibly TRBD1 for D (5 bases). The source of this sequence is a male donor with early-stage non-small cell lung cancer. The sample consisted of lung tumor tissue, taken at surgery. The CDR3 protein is CASSLGGNSPLHF. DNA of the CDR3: TGTGCCAGCAGTTTGGGGGGGAATTCACCCCTCCACTTT.